This is a list of T cell receptor beta chains from one sample in a study of cytomegalovirus exposure and HLA in healthy donors. Clones were read by immunoSEQ multiplex PCR, and TCRdb kept only the in-frame ones, dropping some. This table has over 150,000 clones, around 79% appearing once. The specimen was PBMCs. All receptors come from a middle-aged man in good health and CMV-seronegative. CDR3s include the opening cysteine and the closing phenylalanine or tryptophan. A D gene is named only where the DNA matches it firmly. Size tells how often a clone was seen (once, few, many) or the class of an expanded clone, and some rows leave it out.

d_call	j_call	v_call	clone_size	cdr3_aa	cdr3_nt
NA	TRBJ2-2	TRBV4-1	NA	CASSQRESTGELFF	TGCGCCAGCAGCCAACGGGAGTCGACCGGGGAGCTGTTTTTT
NA	TRBJ2-7	TRBV11-2	NA	CASSLAGTQQYF	TGTGCCAGCAGCTTAGCGGGGACTCAGCAGTACTTC
TRBD2	TRBJ2-1	TRBV2	few	CASRPSLAGGGNEQFF	TGTGCCAGCAGGCCCTCACTAGCGGGAGGAGGCAATGAGCAGTTCTTC
NA	TRBJ2-2	TRBV19	NA	CASSRRTGNTGELFF	TGTGCCAGTAGTAGAAGGACTGGGAACACCGGGGAGCTGTTTTTT
NA	TRBJ2-7	TRBV4-2	NA	CASSPTGTGSREQYF	TGTGCCAGCAGCCCGACCGGGACTGGGTCTCGCGAGCAGTACTTC
TRBD2	TRBJ2-1	TRBV4-2	NA	CASSQDLSGESEFF	TGTGCCAGCAGCCAAGATCTGAGCGGGGAGTCTGAGTTCTTC
NA	TRBJ2-2	TRBV30	once	CAWRRLANTGELFF	TGTGCCTGGAGAAGGCTAGCGAACACCGGGGAGCTGTTTTTT
TRBD1	TRBJ2-3	TRBV7-6	NA	CASSLSGQGVTDTQYF	TGTGCCAGCAGCTTATCCGGACAGGGGGTAACAGATACGCAGTATTTT
TRBD2	TRBJ2-7	TRBV7-2	NA	CASSLTLAGESYEQYF	TGTGCCAGCAGCTTAACCTTAGCGGGCGAATCCTACGAGCAGTACTTC
TRBD1	TRBJ1-3	TRBV6-5	NA	CASRTGQGANTIYF	TGTGCCAGCAGAACGGGACAGGGGGCCAACACCATATATTTT
NA	TRBJ1-4	TRBV7-9	few	CASSQFATNEKLFF	TGTGCCAGCAGCCAATTTGCAACTAATGAAAAACTGTTTTTT
TRBD2	TRBJ2-1	TRBV10-3	few	CAIRLGLAGGNEQFF	TGTGCCATCAGATTGGGACTAGCGGGAGGAAATGAGCAGTTCTTC
TRBD2	TRBJ2-7	TRBV5-4	NA	CASSKKLTSGSAYEQYF	TGTGCCAGCAGCAAGAAATTGACTAGCGGGAGTGCCTACGAGCAGTACTTC
TRBD2	TRBJ2-1	TRBV19	NA	CASSTTSGLGEQFF	TGTGCCAGTAGTACGACTAGCGGGTTGGGTGAGCAGTTCTTC
TRBD2	TRBJ2-2	TRBV7-8	NA	CASSFLTSGRTGELFF	TGTGCCAGCAGCTTTTTGACTAGCGGGAGAACCGGGGAGCTGTTTTTT
NA	TRBJ1-6	TRBV28	once	CASRQQSRYSPLHF	TGTGCCAGCCGACAGCAATCCCGGTATTCACCCCTCCACTTT
NA	TRBJ2-2	TRBV5-1	NA	CASSLVAGNTGELFF	TGCGCCAGCAGCTTGGTCGCGGGGAACACCGGGGAGCTGTTTTTT
NA	TRBJ2-1	TRBV29-1	NA	CSGGLPNEQFF	TGCAGCGGTGGACTCCCCAATGAGCAGTTCTTC
NA	TRBJ2-6	TRBV29-1	few	CSAASGANGLTF	TGCAGCGCTGCGTCTGGGGCCAACGGCCTGACTTTC
NA	TRBJ2-5	TRBV2	NA	CASSVRAQETQYF	TGTGCCAGCAGTGTCAGGGCACAAGAGACCCAGTACTTC
TRBD2	TRBJ2-7	TRBV7-2	few	CASSFGGADYEQYF	TGTGCCAGCAGCTTCGGGGGGGCAGACTACGAGCAGTACTTC
NA	TRBJ2-2	TRBV7-9	NA	CASSLGSGRGVLNTGELFF	TGTGCCAGCAGCTTAGGATCCGGACGGGGAGTCTTAAACACCGGGGAGCTGTTTTTT
NA	TRBJ2-1	TRBV14	NA	CASRSRGGTNEQFF	TGTGCCAGCAGGAGCCGAGGCGGAACCAATGAGCAGTTCTTC
TRBD2	TRBJ2-3	TRBV4-2	NA	CASSQERTSGSGLTDTQYF	TGTGCCAGCAGCCAAGAAAGGACTAGCGGGAGTGGATTAACCGATACGCAGTATTTT
NA	TRBJ1-1	TRBV6-5	NA	CASSYSGRNTEAFF	TGTGCCAGCAGTTACTCGGGGAGGAACACTGAAGCTTTCTTT
TRBD1	TRBJ1-2	TRBV7-9	NA	CASSLGIEGAYGYTF	TGTGCCAGCAGCTTAGGGATCGAGGGGGCCTATGGCTACACCTTC
TRBD2	TRBJ2-5	TRBV5-4	NA	CASSSGTSGSQETQYF	TGTGCCAGCAGCTCCGGGACTAGCGGGAGTCAAGAGACCCAGTACTTC
TRBD2	TRBJ2-1	TRBV11-3	NA	CASSHSGIYNEQFF	TGTGCCAGCAGCCATAGCGGGATCTACAATGAGCAGTTCTTC
NA	TRBJ1-5	TRBV11-3	NA	CASSSKPQHF	TGTGCCAGCAGTTCTAAGCCCCAGCATTTT
NA	TRBJ2-1	TRBV5-4	NA	CASSSTGTSNEQFF	TGTGCCAGCAGCTCCACCGGGACAAGCAATGAGCAGTTCTTC
NA	TRBJ2-7	TRBV7-2	NA	CASGGRFTYEQYF	TGTGCCAGCGGGGGCCGGTTCACCTACGAGCAGTACTTC
NA	TRBJ1-2	TRBV5-1	NA	CASSLGGHGYTF	TGCGCCAGCAGCTTGGGAGGGCATGGCTACACCTTC
TRBD1	TRBJ1-1	TRBV13	NA	CASSLAGTGGRKAFF	TGTGCCAGCAGCTTAGCCGGGACAGGGGGGAGGAAAGCTTTCTTT
TRBD1	TRBJ2-6	TRBV18	NA	CASRRTGSSGANGLTF	TGTGCCAGCCGGAGGACAGGTTCCTCTGGGGCCAACGGCCTGACTTTC
NA	TRBJ1-1	TRBV5-1	NA	CASSPGWEDTEAFF	TGCGCCAGCAGCCCCGGTTGGGAGGACACTGAAGCTTTCTTT
TRBD1	TRBJ2-7	TRBV29-1	few	CSVEVRTGSYEQYF	TGCAGCGTTGAAGTCAGGACAGGGTCCTACGAGCAGTACTTC
NA	TRBJ2-7	TRBV28	NA	CASSLQRASYEQYF	TGTGCCAGCAGTTTACAGCGGGCTTCCTACGAGCAGTACTTC
TRBD1	TRBJ1-4	TRBV25-1	NA	CASSESTGAGEKLFF	TGTGCCAGCAGTGAATCGACAGGGGCAGGCGAAAAACTGTTTTTT
NA	TRBJ1-1	TRBV5-1	few	CASRIRNLNTEAFF	TGCGCCAGCAGAATCAGGAACTTGAACACTGAAGCTTTCTTT
NA	TRBJ1-3	TRBV18	NA	CASSPTQGGNTIYF	TGTGCCAGCTCACCGACGCAGGGGGGAAACACCATATATTTT
TRBD2	TRBJ2-7	TRBV19	NA	CASTGRTSGNYEQYF	TGTGCCAGTACTGGACGGACTAGCGGGAACTACGAGCAGTACTTC
NA	TRBJ2-7	TRBV7-2	NA	CASSYGLGRGEQYF	TGTGCCAGCAGCTACGGACTGGGACGGGGGGAGCAGTACTTC
TRBD1	TRBJ1-1	TRBV4-1	NA	CASSQETGRYTEAFF	TGCGCCAGCAGCCAAGAGACAGGGCGGTACACTGAAGCTTTCTTT
NA	TRBJ1-4	TRBV28	NA	CASSSHRAENEKLFF	TGTGCCAGCAGCTCCCACAGGGCTGAAAATGAAAAACTGTTTTTT
TRBD1	TRBJ1-5	TRBV18	NA	CASSGTGGSQPQHF	TGTGCCAGCTCCGGGACAGGGGGCTCTCAGCCCCAGCATTTT
TRBD1	TRBJ2-3	TRBV28	NA	CASRSDRGVYTDTQYF	TGTGCCAGCAGGTCCGACAGGGGGGTATACACAGATACGCAGTATTTT
NA	TRBJ2-7	TRBV11-2	NA	CASSPNSGVGQYF	TGTGCCAGCAGCCCGAACTCAGGGGTGGGGCAGTACTTC
NA	TRBJ1-2	TRBV6-6	NA	CASSYFGYSYGYTF	TGTGCCAGCAGTTACTTTGGTTACTCTTATGGCTACACCTTC
TRBD1	TRBJ1-6	TRBV2	NA	CASSVGTGGSSPLHF	TGTGCCAGCAGTGTTGGGACAGGGGGCTCCTCACCCCTCCACTTT
TRBD2	TRBJ2-7	TRBV5-1	NA	CASSLELAGVGEQYF	TGCGCCAGCAGCTTGGAACTAGCGGGAGTGGGCGAGCAGTACTTC
NA	TRBJ2-2	TRBV7-6	few	CASSSDDSDTGELFF	TGTGCCAGCAGCTCCGACGACTCGGACACCGGGGAGCTGTTTTTT
NA	TRBJ1-6	TRBV7-9	NA	CASSFGGLNSPLHF	TGTGCCAGCAGCTTTGGGGGCCTTAATTCACCCCTCCACTTT
TRBD1	TRBJ1-2	TRBV14	NA	CASSQNRGHNGYTF	TGTGCCAGCAGCCAAAACAGGGGGCATAATGGCTACACCTTC
NA	TRBJ1-2	TRBV19	NA	CASNQRRGFGYGYTF	TGTGCCAGTAACCAAAGGCGGGGGTTTGGCTATGGCTACACCTTC
NA	TRBJ1-1	TRBV7-8	NA	CASSLKGGGAEAFF	TGTGCCAGCAGCTTAAAGGGGGGGGGCGCTGAAGCTTTCTTT
NA	TRBJ2-6	TRBV7-8	NA	CASIGPGGRSGANVLTF	TGTGCCAGCATCGGTCCGGGGGGCCGGTCTGGGGCCAACGTCCTGACTTTC
NA	TRBJ2-3	TRBV25-1	NA	CASSESRQGGTQYF	TGTGCCAGCAGTGAATCTAGGCAGGGTGGTACGCAGTATTTT
TRBD2	TRBJ2-3	TRBV20-1	few	CSAMGGSEQYF	TGCAGTGCTATGGGCGGGAGTGAGCAGTATTTT
TRBD2	TRBJ2-1	TRBV5-5	NA	CASSLSGLPYNEQFF	TGTGCCAGCAGCCTTAGCGGGTTACCCTACAATGAGCAGTTCTTC
TRBD1	TRBJ1-4	TRBV6-1	NA	CASSQNRGRNEKLFF	TGTGCCAGCAGTCAGAACAGGGGGCGAAATGAAAAACTGTTTTTT